This T cell receptor beta chain originates from a study of blood T cells in healthy people across ages. Study-level results: Naive T cell percentage strongly correlated with TCR beta diversity.

Notes on this clonotype: The antigen is unknown.

Trimming left V 1 base short and J 1 base short, with 8 bases between. The CDR3 sequence is 15 residues long. CDR1 KGHDR and CDR2 SFDVKD come from the germline V gene. Then a second PCR, running roughly 6 to 12 cycles, was carried out with a sample-barcoded 5' primer and a J-beta primer mix. TCRdb itself ran the 5' RACE reads through MiXCR, one entry per CDR3 protein. The sample carries approximately 1.5 million distinct CDR3 sequences, approximately 43% recorded once. This clonotype originated in a woman in her late teens or twenties in good health. The V and J genes are TRBV24-1 and TRBJ2-3, with a weak D call TRBD2 (6 bases). Sequencing was done on a sample of blood. The CDR3 region has the DNA TGTGCCACCAGTGATTTTCCTAGCGGCACAGATACGCAGTATTTT. Its protein product is CATSDFPSGTDTQYF.